The sequence of this TCR beta chain was determined in a study of persistence of HIV-infected CD4 T cells. Study-wide context: Multiple blood draws of up to about 180 mL, except two donors with single leukapheresis.

This clone appeared once. The antigen is unknown. The V gene lost 2 bases and the J gene lost 2 bases, with 13 bases spanning the gap. This CDR3 is built from 15 residues. Germline lookup yields CDR1 LGHDT and CDR2 YNNKEL (reference sequence). This was the immunoSEQ version 4 assay in survey mode. Clones were read by immunoSEQ multiplex PCR, and TCRdb kept only the in-frame ones, dropping some. The profile covers about 40,000 clones, with approximately 80% appearing a single time and more than 13% taken by the ten largest. Overlapping HIV-1 Gag 15-mer peptides at approximately 1 ug per peptide per mL were used. CD40L-negative CD69-negative CD45RO-high memory CD4+ T cells were sorted as populations depleted of antigen-responding cells.

The V call is TRBV3-1 (or the pseudogene TRBV3-2), the J call TRBJ2-7, with unresolved D. The sequence was obtained from an adult man with HIV who was CMV-seropositive. The sequences come from CD4+ T cells sorted from PBMCs after approximately 18-hour stimulation, collected from a patient who received antiretroviral therapy. The CDR3 DNA sequence: TGTGCCAGCAGCCAACAAGCGCTTGCAACCTACGAGCAGTACTTC. This codes for CASSQQALATYEQYF.